One TCR beta chain is described in this entry. This sample stems from a study of blood T cell repertoires in COVID-19. In the study overall: COVID-19 samples, acute and convalescent, were from the United States, Italy and Spain. Sample material is recorded as cDNA or gDNA derived from T cells, B-cell-depleted T cells, or PBMCs.

In terms of age and location, participants ranged from roughly 18 to 90 years and lived in under 30 US areas. Exposed participants encountered a COVID-19 case during the 2 weeks preceding study entry. The V and J ends lost 5 bases and 1 base respectively, with 8 bases between them. This CDR3 contains 13 residues. Germline CDR1 reads KGHSH; CDR2 reads LQKENI. Using immunoSEQ multiplex PCR, the repertoire was profiled, and TCRdb retains in-frame clones only, with some absent. The data contain some 270,000 clones, over 70% of them singletons. The chain combines TRBV18 with TRBJ1-1; D unclear. The sequencing sample was made of PBMCs or T cells enriched from blood (not recorded which). The sequence came from a middle-aged woman who had been exposed to COVID-19. CDR3 amino acids: CASSEHKNTEAFF. The CDR3 DNA reads as TGTGCCAGCTCAGAACACAAGAACACTGAAGCTTTCTTT.